Sequencing of this TCR beta chain was carried out in a study of blood T cells in healthy people across ages. The study's findings and limits: In older individuals, TCR beta diversity per million T cells was lower, falling roughly linearly with age. Compared with aged donors, long-lived donors showed fewer expanded clones, suggesting selection.

This clonotype was counted between two and nine times. Antigen unknown. The use of a sample-barcoded 5' primer and a J-beta primer mix characterized a second PCR of roughly 6 to 12 cycles. TCRdb fed the 5' RACE reads into MiXCR, producing one record per CDR3 protein. This table holds 540,000 or so distinct CDR3 sequences, roughly 29% found once. Trimming stripped 5 bases from V and 3 bases from J, with 12 bases between. This CDR3 is 13 amino acids long. From germline, CDR1 is SQVTM and CDR2 ANQGSEA. This TCR derives from a woman in her 70s in good health. The chain has TRBV29-1 and TRBJ2-3; perhaps TRBD1 as D (5 bases). The specimen sequenced was blood. Here the CDR3 DNA reads TGCAGCGTTACCAGGGTAGAAACAGATACGCAGTATTTT. It encodes CSVTRVETDTQYF.